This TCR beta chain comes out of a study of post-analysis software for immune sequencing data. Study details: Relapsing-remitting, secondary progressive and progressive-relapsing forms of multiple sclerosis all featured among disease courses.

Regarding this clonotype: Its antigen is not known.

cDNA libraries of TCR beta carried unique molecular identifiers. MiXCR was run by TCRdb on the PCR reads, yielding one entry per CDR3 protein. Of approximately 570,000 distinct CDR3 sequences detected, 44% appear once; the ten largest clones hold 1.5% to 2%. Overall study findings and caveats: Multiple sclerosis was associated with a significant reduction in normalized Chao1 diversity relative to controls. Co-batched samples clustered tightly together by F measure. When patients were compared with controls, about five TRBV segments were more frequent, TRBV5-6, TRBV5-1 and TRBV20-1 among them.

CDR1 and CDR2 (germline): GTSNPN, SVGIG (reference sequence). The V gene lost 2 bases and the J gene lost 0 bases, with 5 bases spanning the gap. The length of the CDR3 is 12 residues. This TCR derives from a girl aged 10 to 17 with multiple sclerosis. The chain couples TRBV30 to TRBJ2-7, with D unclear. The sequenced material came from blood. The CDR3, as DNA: TGTGCCTGGAGTCACGGCTCCTACGAGCAGTACTTC. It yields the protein CAWSHGSYEQYF.